This T cell receptor (beta chain) was obtained from a study of monozygotic twins with inflammatory bowel disease. In germline, CDR1 is SGDLS, CDR2 YYNGEE. The CDR3 covers 15 residues. General study points: Patients with IBD had less TCRbeta diversity (inverse Simpson) than their healthy co-twins. Support was absent for any single strong signal or clonotype linked to IBD. The sharing of clonotypes with others was lower in IBD patients than in healthy twins, especially with disease activity.

Concerning this clonotype itself: Its specificity is not known.

UMIs were attached via template switching, each with a 6-nucleotide sample barcode. TCRdb re-called the 5' RACE reads and gives one entry per CDR3 protein, without DNA. In all, the sample yields roughly 170,000 distinct CDR3 sequences. The TCR sequence derives from a human donor with ulcerative colitis or Crohn's disease, or a healthy co-twin of an affected twin (not recorded which). This chain connects TRBV9 to TRBJ1-1; TCRdb names TRBD1, which stays unverified in the absence of DNA. The sample taken for sequencing was blood. This CDR3 is CASSAQGELNTEAFF.